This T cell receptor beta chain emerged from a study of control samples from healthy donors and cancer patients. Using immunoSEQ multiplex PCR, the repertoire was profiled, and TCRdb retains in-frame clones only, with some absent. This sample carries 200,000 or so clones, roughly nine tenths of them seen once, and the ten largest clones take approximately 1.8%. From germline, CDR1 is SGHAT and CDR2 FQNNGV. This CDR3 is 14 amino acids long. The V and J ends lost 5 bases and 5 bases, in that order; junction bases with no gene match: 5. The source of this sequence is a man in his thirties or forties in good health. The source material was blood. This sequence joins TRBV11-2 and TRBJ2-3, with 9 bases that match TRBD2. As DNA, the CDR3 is TGTGCCAGCAGCCTCCAGCGGGGGGTAGATACGCAGTATTTT. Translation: CASSLQRGVDTQYF. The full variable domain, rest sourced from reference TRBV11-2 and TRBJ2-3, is EAGVAQSPRYKIIEKRQSVAFWCNPISGHATLYWYQQILGQGPKLLIQFQNNGVVDDSQLPKDRFSAERLKGVDSTLKIQPAKLEDSAVYLCASSLQRGVDTQYFGPGTRLTVL.